The text below deals with one T cell receptor beta chain. Its antigen is currently unknown. The CDR3 ends on some other residue instead of the conserved phenylalanine or tryptophan, so this is likely a read error. The researchers obtained blood RNA from unsorted whole blood and also extracted germline DNA. Chronic HBV infection affected patients, none of whom had received treatment. This record belongs to a study of tumor-infiltrating lymphocytes in primary liver carcinoma. Background on the study: Patients had primary liver carcinoma treated by surgical resection.

TCR beta cDNA came from approximately 540 ng total RNA, primed with a constant-region primer. Three rounds of nested multiplex PCR with slightly modified ARM-PCR produced TCR beta libraries. The opening two PCR rounds, approximately 10 cycles each, paired TRBV1-TRBV30 forward primers with a C-beta reverse primer. Each CDR3 protein gets one entry after TCRdb re-called the multiplex PCR reads with MiXCR. Here the sample spans approximately 340,000 distinct CDR3 sequences, around 60% being singletons. Study conclusions and caveats: The use of bulk unsorted samples meant that CD4+ and CD8+ repertoires were not compared. The 250 largest clones made up significantly more of tumor than blood repertoires (p = 0.039).

Germline V gene lookup returns CDR1 SGHAT and CDR2 FQNNGV. CDR3 length: 16 residues. The chain combines TRBV11-2 with TRBJ2-1, with unresolved D. The sequenced sample consisted of peripheral blood. The sequence came from a man aged 40-49 years with primary liver carcinoma and hepatitis B virus infection. In DNA form, the CDR3 reads TGTGACAGCAGCCGAAACCGGACCCAATTAAACAATGAGCAGTTCTTA. Its protein is CDSSRNRTQLNNEQFL.